These 32 T cell receptor beta chains share one sample of origin, sequenced in a study of blood T cell repertoires in COVID-19. The protocol was immunoSEQ multiplex PCR, while the TCRdb copy is restricted to in-frame clones and leaves out a portion. The table includes 15,000 to 20,000 clones, over 75% detected once. Sequencing input: peripheral blood. The receptors were gathered from a human donor in a cohort sampled during active COVID-19.

The chain is built from TRBV29-1 and TRBJ2-1; no clear D. The length of the CDR3 is 12 residues. Trimming stripped 4 bases from V and 6 bases from J, with 10 bases between. CDR1 and CDR2 (germline): SQVTM, ANQGSEA. CDR3 bases: TGCAGCGTTGGGTGGCTTCGCAATGAGCAGTTCTTC. Amino acid sequence: CSVGWLRNEQFF.

The gene calls are TRBV27 and TRBJ2-3; D unclear. V lost 3 bases and J 2 bases, leaving 6 bases between the germline ends. Looked up from germline, CDR1 is MNHEY and CDR2 is SMNVEV (reference sequence). The CDR3 is made up of 13 amino acids. CDR3 in amino acids: CASSFTYTDTQYF. For the CDR3, the DNA is TGTGCCAGCAGTTTCACCTACACAGATACGCAGTATTTT.

This clone was picked up one time. The V gene is TRBV9, the J gene TRBJ2-6; 10 bases fit TRBD2. J gave up 4 bases and V 4 bases, and 8 bases lay outside the gene matches. This CDR3 has 17 residues. In germline, CDR1 is SGDLS, CDR2 YYNGEE. In DNA, the CDR3 is TGTGCCAGCAGCATTCAAGCGGGAGGGATCGGGGCCAACGTCCTGACTTTC. Protein: CASSIQAGGIGANVLTF.

This chain links TRBV9 with TRBJ2-1, with D perhaps TRBD1 (5 bases). CDR3 length: 15 amino acids. CDR1 and CDR2 from the germline V gene are SGDLS and YYNGEE. The ends were cut back, 0 bases at V and 7 bases at J, with 14 bases in the middle. The CDR3 here is CASSVEGFPQNEQFF. The CDR3 DNA reads as TGTGCCAGCAGCGTAGAGGGGTTCCCCCAAAATGAGCAGTTCTTC.

The V gene is TRBV4-2, the J gene TRBJ2-2; D call uncertain. V was cut by 4 bases and J by 0 bases, with 9 bases left in between. The CDR3 has 15 amino acids. Germline-derived CDR1 and CDR2 are LGHNA and YNFKEQ. Here the CDR3 reads CASSRDTTNTGELFF. The CDR3 nucleotides are TGTGCCAGCAGCCGTGACACCACGAACACCGGGGAGCTGTTTTTT.

A word on this clone: The junction does not match germline at one end; this may be a read error. V and J are TRBV5-1 and TRBJ2-7; D unclear. This CDR3 contains 13 residues. CDR1 is SGHRS, CDR2 YFSETQ, per germline. The CDR3 DNA reads as TGCGCCAGCAGCTTGGCCCTCTCCTCCGAGCAGTACTTC. Its protein product is CASSLALSSEQYF.

The chain recombines TRBV9 with TRBJ2-1, with 9 bases aligning to TRBD2. Trimming took 3 bases from V and 5 from J; bases not matched to a gene: 9. Per germline, CDR1 SGDLS and CDR2 YYNGEE. The CDR3 is 16 amino acids. Here the CDR3 DNA reads TGTGCCAGCAGCGCTTCGTCCGGGACTAGCCACAATGAGCAGTTCTTC. Translating gives CASSASSGTSHNEQFF.

This chain links TRBV5-1 with TRBJ2-1, with 7 bases that match TRBD1. The J segment lost 8 bases and the V segment lost 4 bases, leaving 9 bases of the junction unmatched. The CDR3 consists of 14 residues. The germline gives CDR1 SGHRS, CDR2 YFSETQ. The CDR3 here is CASSVGTASHEQFF. CDR3 coding DNA: TGCGCCAGCAGCGTCGGGACAGCTTCCCATGAGCAGTTCTTC.

The CDR3 sequence is CASSSLPPTGSDGNTIYF. For the CDR3, the DNA is TGTGCCAGCTCATCTCTACCACCGACAGGTTCCGACGGAAACACCATATATTTT. The chain employs TRBV18 and TRBJ1-3; possibly TRBD1 for D (6 bases). Germline V CDR1 and CDR2: KGHSH, LQKENI. The CDR3 covers 18 residues. The V end was cut by 5 bases, the J end by 4 bases, with 24 bases between.

The J gene is TRBJ2-5, the V gene TRBV19; D not certain. CDR1 and CDR2 (germline): LNHDA, SQIVND (reference sequence). The CDR3 is made up of 9 amino acids. With 11 bases removed from V and 5 bases from J, the gap between germline ends came to 6 bases. The CDR3 nucleotides are TGTGCCGGTCGGGAGACCCAGTACTTC. This sequence encodes CAGRETQYF.

This chain uses TRBV28 with TRBJ2-7, with 8 bases lining up with TRBD1. The CDR3 is 14 amino acids. Germline loops: CDR1 MDHEN, CDR2 SYDVKM. The V and J ends lost 5 bases and 6 bases, in that order; junction bases with no gene match: 9. The CDR3 is CASSLRTGLVEQYF. The CDR3 DNA reads TGTGCCAGCAGTCTACGGACAGGGTTGGTCGAGCAGTACTTC.

The rearrangement links TRBV2 to TRBJ1-5; TRBD1 matches 8 bases. Trimming took 4 bases from V and 2 from J; bases not matched to a gene: 4. Germline V gives CDR1 SNHLY, CDR2 FYNNEI. The CDR3 is 15 amino acids. DNA for the CDR3: TGTGCCAGCAGTGCTGGGACAGGAGGCAATCAGCCCCAGCATTTT. This codes for CASSAGTGGNQPQHF.

The chain has TRBV28 and TRBJ1-1; D is perhaps TRBD1 (6 bases). The CDR3 consists of 17 residues. Germline V gives CDR1 MDHEN, CDR2 SYDVKM. Deletions cut 5 bases from V and 1 base from J, with 20 bases between. The DNA for the CDR3 is TGTGCCAGCAGTACGAAAGGTCTCAGGGGTGGGAACACTGAAGCTTTCTTT. The encoded protein is CASSTKGLRGGNTEAFF.

The chain recombines TRBV6-2 or TRBV6-3 with TRBJ2-1; TRBD2 might be the D (5 bases). The ends were cut back, 5 bases at V and 2 bases at J, with 25 bases in the middle. CDR1 and CDR2 (germline): MNHEY, SVGEGT. The CDR3 runs 19 residues. The DNA for the CDR3 is TGTGCCAGCAGTCAACGACCCTTAGACTACCTCCTTACCTACAATGAGCAGTTCTTC. Its protein is CASSQRPLDYLLTYNEQFF.

This clone was seen only once. The chain links TRBV6-5 to TRBJ1-1; no firm D call. CDR3 size: 14 residues. Germline lookup yields CDR1 MNHEY and CDR2 SVGAGI. Trimming pared 7 bases from V and 1 base from J, leaving 13 bases between. CDR3 coding DNA: TGTGCCAGCACCCACCGGAGGGCGAACACTGAAGCTTTCTTT. This gives the protein CASTHRRANTEAFF.

This clone was recorded a few times. The genes are TRBV4-3 and TRBJ2-3, with 8 bases fitting TRBD2. The length of the CDR3 is 15 residues. Looked up from germline, CDR1 is LGHNA and CDR2 is YSLEER. V was clipped by 4 bases and J by 4 bases; unmatched bases: 7. The CDR3 loop is CASSPSAGASDTQYF. Written as DNA, the CDR3 is TGCGCCAGCAGCCCTTCAGCGGGAGCATCAGATACGCAGTATTTT.

The gene calls are TRBV6-5 and TRBJ1-1, with D possibly TRBD1 on 5 matching bases. CDR1 MNHEY and CDR2 SVGAGI come from the germline V gene. This CDR3 region has 11 residues. Deletions cut 2 bases from V and 12 bases from J, with 10 bases between. CDR3 sequence reads: CASSYGGVSFF. For the CDR3, the DNA is TGTGCCAGCAGTTACGGAGGGGTTTCTTTCTTT.

The rearrangement uses TRBV7-2 and TRBJ1-5; 8 positions match TRBD1. After removal of 2 bases from V and 5 bases from J, the junction contained 2 bases not matched to a gene. Germline V gene sequence: CDR1 SGHTA, CDR2 FQGNSA. This CDR3 is built from 14 residues. The CDR3 region has the DNA TGTGCCAGCAGCTTAATCAGGGGGCATCAGCCCCAGCATTTT. Its protein is CASSLIRGHQPQHF.

This chain joins TRBV5-1 and TRBJ1-2, with 7 bases that match TRBD1. The germline gives CDR1 SGHRS, CDR2 YFSETQ. Trimming took 4 bases from V and 2 from J; bases not matched to a gene: 2. The CDR3 is made up of 13 amino acids. In DNA, the CDR3 is TGCGCCAGCAGCCCGGGACAGAACTATGGCTACACCTTC. Its translation: CASSPGQNYGYTF.

The chain carries TRBV19 and TRBJ2-1; tentative D call: TRBD2 (5 bases). The V end lost 2 bases, the J end lost 7 bases, and 6 bases lay between the germline ends. There are 12 residues in the CDR3. The V gene's germline CDR1 is LNHDA and CDR2 SQIVND (reference sequence). DNA of the CDR3: TGTGCCAGTAGTATAACGGGGAATGAGCAGTTCTTC. This gives the protein CASSITGNEQFF.

The genes are TRBV5-6 and TRBJ2-5, with 8 bases fitting TRBD2. The CDR3 runs to 15 residues. Looked up from germline, CDR1 is SGHDT and CDR2 is YYEEEE. Germline trimming cut 0 bases from V and 4 bases from J; bases unmatched to any gene: 5. The CDR3 protein is CASSLGERELETQYF. The CDR3 region has the DNA TGTGCCAGCAGCTTGGGCGAGCGGGAGCTAGAGACCCAGTACTTC.

The chain employs TRBV6-2 or TRBV6-3 and TRBJ1-5; D gene unclear. V was shortened by 5 bases and J by 7 bases, with 12 bases between the two germline ends. The CDR3 has 13 residues. Germline values: CDR1 MNHEY, CDR2 SVGEGT. CDR3 loop: CASSLGTLQPQHF. The CDR3 DNA reads as TGTGCCAGCAGTCTCGGTACCTTACAGCCCCAGCATTTT.

The V call is TRBV28, the J call TRBJ1-1; the match to TRBD1 covers 7 bases. The V and J ends lost 5 bases and 3 bases, in that order; junction bases with no gene match: 6. This CDR3 has 14 residues. Germline V CDR1 and CDR2: MDHEN, SYDVKM. The CDR3: CASSPWTGHTEAFF. CDR3 sequence (DNA): TGTGCCAGCAGTCCCTGGACAGGCCACACTGAAGCTTTCTTT.

V is TRBV28 and J is TRBJ2-7; 7 positions agree with TRBD1. V lost 5 bases to trimming and J lost 7 bases; unmatched junction nucleotides: 11. CDR1 is MDHEN and CDR2 is SYDVKM in the germline V gene. The CDR3 covers 14 residues. In DNA form, the CDR3 reads TGTGCCAGCAGTGGCCGGGACAGACAACGGGAGCAGTACTTC. Its translation is CASSGRDRQREQYF.

The V call is TRBV18, the J call TRBJ1-1, with TRBD1 matching 7 bases. The germline CDR1 and CDR2 sequences are KGHSH and LQKENI. J gave up 2 bases and V 4 bases, and 7 bases lay outside the gene matches. The CDR3 length is 15 residues. The CDR3 loop is CASSHRQGINTEAFF. The DNA for the CDR3 is TGTGCCAGCTCACACAGACAGGGAATCAACACTGAAGCTTTCTTT.

The rearrangement uses TRBV5-6 and TRBJ1-2, with 7 bases identical to TRBD1. Germline trimming cut 6 bases from V and 4 bases from J; bases unmatched to any gene: 12. The CDR3 is made up of 15 amino acids. Germline CDR1 is SGHDT and CDR2 is YYEEEE. CDR3 sequence (DNA): TGTGCCAGCACCAATCTGCGGAGGGACAGCTATGGCTACACCTTC. It codes for CASTNLRRDSYGYTF.

The V gene is TRBV3-1 (or the pseudogene TRBV3-2), the J gene TRBJ1-2, with TRBD1 matching over 7 bases. Germline CDR1 reads LGHDT; CDR2 reads YNNKEL (reference sequence). With 0 bases clipped from V and 5 bases from J, the junction kept 12 bases outside the gene matches. The CDR3 runs 17 residues. This CDR3 is CASSQDSWGTATYGYTF. In DNA, the CDR3 is TGTGCCAGCAGCCAAGATAGCTGGGGGACAGCCACATATGGCTACACCTTC.

The V gene is TRBV5-1, the J gene TRBJ1-1; a possible D gene is TRBD1 (6 bases). The CDR3 totals 13 residues. V gave up 3 bases and J gave up 5 bases, with 11 bases separating them. Germline values: CDR1 SGHRS, CDR2 YFSETQ. The CDR3 region is CASSSGQTTEAFF. CDR3 bases: TGCGCCAGCAGCTCCGGACAGACGACTGAAGCTTTCTTT.

This clone has more than one count but fewer than ten. This chain's CDR3 is CASSPGALSSYEQYF. DNA for the CDR3: TGCGCCAGCAGCCCAGGGGCCTTGAGCTCCTACGAGCAGTACTTC. The V call is TRBV5-1, the J call TRBJ2-7, with D possibly TRBD1 on 6 matching bases. CDR1 is SGHRS and CDR2 is YFSETQ in the germline V gene. This CDR3 spans 15 amino acids. Trimming pared 4 bases from V and 0 bases from J, leaving 14 bases between. The full variable domain, its missing parts supplied by reference TRBV5-1 and TRBJ2-7, is KAGVTQTPRYLIKTRGQQVTLSCSPISGHRSVSWYQQTPGQGLQFLFEYFSETQRNKGNFPGRFSGRQFSNSRSEMNVSTLELGDSALYLCASSPGALSSYEQYFGPGTRLTVT.

The chain has TRBV15 and TRBJ2-1; D might be TRBD1 (7 bases). This CDR3 is built from 15 residues. Trimming removed 3 bases at V and 8 bases at J, with 17 bases between. Germline V gene data show CDR1 as LNHNV and CDR2 as YYDKDF (reference sequence). The CDR3: CATSRTRGQTDEQFF. Here the CDR3 DNA reads TGTGCCACCAGCAGGACGCGGGGACAGACCGATGAGCAGTTCTTC.

This clone has a handful of counts. The gene calls are TRBV15 and TRBJ1-5, with D possibly matching TRBD1 (5 bases). CDR1 LNHNV and CDR2 YYDKDF come from the germline V gene (reference sequence). This CDR3 is built from 15 residues. V was pared by 3 bases and J by 7 bases, with 16 bases between. The DNA of the CDR3 is TGTGCCACCAGCAGGGACGCGGGGAGGGACCAGCCCCAGCATTTT. Translation: CATSRDAGRDQPQHF. The full variable domain, its missing parts supplied by reference TRBV15 and TRBJ1-5, is DAMVIQNPRYQVTQFGKPVTLSCSQTLNHNVMYWYQQKSSQAPKLLFHYYDKDFNNEADTPDNFQSRRPNTSFCFLDIRSPGLGDTAMYLCATSRDAGRDQPQHFGDGTRLSIL.

CDR3 coding DNA: TGTGCCAGCAGTCCCCGGACATCCGGGGAGCTGTTTTTT. Translated: CASSPRTSGELFF. The V and J genes are TRBV6-5 and TRBJ2-2; D perhaps matches TRBD1 (5 bases). The CDR3 runs 13 residues. Trimming stripped 5 bases from V and 6 bases from J, with 10 bases between. Germline V CDR1 and CDR2: MNHEY, SVGAGI.